This TCR beta chain was found in a study of beta chain features in type 1 diabetes. Trimming at V came to 1 base and at J to 2 bases, leaving 2 bases not matched to a gene. There are 16 residues in the CDR3. Germline lookup yields CDR1 LGHNA and CDR2 YNFKEQ. In regard to this clone: Antigen: not known.

Reverse transcribing all isolated RNA meant expressed TCRB transcripts were sequenced. Clones were read by immunoSEQ multiplex PCR, and TCRdb kept only the in-frame ones, dropping some. The sample shows some 350,000 clones, 13% of them seen only once. CD4+ naive, central memory, regulatory and stem cell-like memory cells were sorted via CD45RO/CCR7/CD25/CD127/CD95/CD27. Whole-study results and caveats: Cells with high TCR expression could be over-represented when cDNA is sequenced. The naive, central memory and Treg TCRB repertoires looked more alike in patients than they did in healthy donors. Among all four CD4+ subsets, Type 1 diabetes patients had TCRB CDR3s that were moderately but significantly shorter.

The TCR sequence derives from a woman between 18 and 29 years old with type 1 diabetes. The chain uses TRBV4-2 and TRBJ2-2, with 9 bases that match TRBD2. The specimen sequenced was naive CD4+ T cells from blood. The CDR3 DNA reads TGTGCCAGCAGCCAAGTAGCGGGAGCAAACACCGGGGAGCTGTTTTTT. Amino acids: CASSQVAGANTGELFF.